A selection of T cell receptor beta chains follows, all from one sample in a study of blood T cells in healthy people across ages. TCRdb called the 5' RACE reads again in MiXCR, with one record for every CDR3 protein. Counted here are roughly 800,000 distinct CDR3 sequences, roughly 60% occurring once; the ten biggest clones make up approximately 23%. Source material: blood. These receptors were collected from a young man in good health. The conserved cysteine and the conserved F or W are not part of the CDR3 here.

TRBV5-1 ASSSGQGDTEAF
TRBV20-1 SARGTSHPGREQF
TRBV7-2 ASSLGTGRPKY
TRBV10-3 AISPGTYEQY
TRBV10-3 AISGLGVDNEQF
TRBV20-1 SAAGTSGSKRREQY
TRBV6-6 ASSPGRTSTDTQY
TRBV20-1 SARPSTPYNEQF
TRBV4-1 ASSQVDPQETQY
TRBV12-3/TRBV12-4 ASSLFGETQY
TRBV7-8 ASSIRTGNEQY
TRBV11-2 ASSAGTSLIHTSETQY
TRBV4-3 ASSHPQSEQF
TRBV12-3/TRBV12-4 ASRSRGGKEEEQY
TRBV28 ASHGGDSPFYGYT
TRBV6-1 ASSPRTARLVNTQY
TRBV15 ATSRDLNEKEAF
TRBV7-8 ASNLVGGPYEQY
TRBV20-1 SAIRDSYEQY
TRBV10-3 AIMAATSTDTQY
TRBV29-1 SVDYIQDGTQY
TRBV29-1 SAEGTGGSTDTQY
TRBV5-6 ASSLPGGVNTEAF
TRBV12-3/TRBV12-4 ASRRGGSSYNEQY
TRBV29-1 SVGSGGDNEQF
TRBV10-3 AISDFDRAYEQY
TRBV7-2 ASSLLGWSYNEQF
TRBV6-5 ASKLAGGSYEQY
TRBV20-1 SAIFPGRTYEQY
TRBV18 ASSPDRSSGYGQY
TRBV2 ASLPDSGYNEQF
TRBV4-2 ASSQEAYEQF
TRBV30 AWSYDRTNEKLF
TRBV10-2 ASSTGGNSNQPQH
TRBV5-1 ASSPGLAGGSEQY
TRBV6-6 ASYRNTEAF
TRBV5-1 ASSLASDPGLRGYT
TRBV6-6 ATPDRGGYT
TRBV6-5 ASSYGGEETQY
TRBV21-1 ASSKTWGADTEAF
TRBV24-1 AASDGFVEKLF
TRBV25-1 ASSEPPGQSYEQY
TRBV20-1 SASRWVRDWTGMVSGSYT
TRBV18 ASLQAGGPTDTQY